One and the same sample provided the 13 T cell receptor beta chains below, sequenced in a study of shared clonotypes between healthy human individuals. Measured with immunoSEQ multiplex PCR; TCRdb has only the in-frame clones, and not every one. The sample consists of 2.5 million or so clones, just over 90% of them appearing once. Sequenced input: naive CD4+ T cells sorted from blood. Documented subset: CD45RA+ positively selected. The receptors come from a man aged 18 to 30 in good health.

V gene TRBV18 combines with J gene TRBJ2-1, with 14 positions matching TRBD2. Germline lookup yields CDR1 KGHSH and CDR2 LQKENI. J was trimmed by 8 bases and V by 4 bases; bases with no gene match: 7. The CDR3 is made up of 16 amino acids. CDR3 in amino acids: CASSQTSGRALDEQFF. The CDR3 DNA follows: TGTGCCAGCTCACAGACTAGCGGGAGGGCCCTCGATGAGCAGTTCTTC.

As for this clone: The identical CDR3 is also encoded by other nucleotide sequences in the sample. The chain employs TRBV5-1 and TRBJ2-3, with TRBD1 as a possible D gene (6 bases). V was clipped by 4 bases and J by 1 base, with 13 bases between them. The CDR3 spans 15 residues. Germline-derived CDR1 and CDR2 are SGHRS and YFSETQ. CDR3 coding DNA: TGCGCCAGCAGCCAGACAGGTCGTGGCACAGATACGCAGTATTTT. It yields the protein CASSQTGRGTDTQYF.

This clone was counted once. In the same sample, other DNA sequences code for this CDR3. The chain joins TRBV7-9 to TRBJ2-3; D perhaps matches TRBD2 (6 bases). The CDR3 totals 13 residues. Germline lookup yields CDR1 SEHNR and CDR2 FQNEAQ (reference sequence). V lost 3 bases, J lost 4 bases, and 8 bases lay in between. The DNA of the CDR3 is TGTGCCAGCAGCTTGACTAGGGCAGATACGCAGTATTTT. This sequence encodes CASSLTRADTQYF.

This sequence joins TRBV10-1 and TRBJ2-2; D is possibly TRBD2 (5 bases). V was cut by 3 bases and J by 12 bases, with 23 bases left in between. The CDR3 is 16 amino acids. Germline assignment: CDR1 WNHNN and CDR2 SYGVQD (reference sequence). Here the CDR3 reads CASSDQSGSTPGKLFF. DNA for the CDR3: TGCGCCAGCAGTGACCAAAGTGGTAGTACACCGGGGAAGCTGTTTTTT.

The V and J genes are TRBV2 and TRBJ1-2; 9 bases fit TRBD1. The CDR3 consists of 13 residues. Germline CDR1 and CDR2: SNHLY and FYNNEI. V trimming: 7 bases; J trimming: 5 bases; junction bases outside the gene matches: 5. CDR3 sequence reads: CASKTGGRYGYTF. The CDR3 coding sequence is TGTGCCAGCAAAACAGGGGGCAGGTATGGCTACACCTTC.

The chain has TRBV7-9 and TRBJ1-4, with 11 nucleotides matching TRBD1. V lost 1 base and J lost 3; bases outside the gene matches: 1. Germline values: CDR1 SEHNR, CDR2 FQNEAQ (reference sequence). The CDR3 is 16 residues long. The CDR3 reads CASSLVGQGANEKLFF. The CDR3 DNA reads as TGTGCCAGCAGCTTAGTGGGACAGGGGGCTAATGAAAAACTGTTTTTT.

V is TRBV10-3 and J is TRBJ2-1; 15 positions agree with TRBD2. CDR3 length: 16 residues. Germline values: CDR1 ENHRY, CDR2 SYGVKD. V shed 6 bases and J 6 bases; nucleotides not matched to a gene: 6. The CDR3 bases are TGTGCCATCAGAGGACTAGCGGGAGGGCTGATCAATGAGCAGTTCTTC. Translation gives CAIRGLAGGLINEQFF.

As for this clone: In the same sample, other DNA sequences code for this CDR3. V is TRBV5-1 and J is TRBJ1-2, with TRBD1 as a possible D gene (5 bases). CDR1 is SGHRS, CDR2 YFSETQ, per germline. Trimming removed 0 bases at V and 4 bases at J, with 10 bases between. This CDR3 spans 14 amino acids. CDR3 loop: CASSLGQGAYGYTF. The CDR3 coding sequence is TGCGCCAGCAGCTTGGGCCAGGGAGCCTATGGCTACACCTTC.

The rearrangement links TRBV5-1 to TRBJ2-7; D could derive from TRBD1 or TRBD2 (5 bases each). The CDR3 is 14 residues long. Trimming removed 0 bases at V and 6 bases at J, with 13 bases between. Germline CDR1 is SGHRS and CDR2 is YFSETQ. CDR3 in amino acids: CASSLGGTLSEQYF. CDR3 nucleotide sequence: TGCGCCAGCAGCTTGGGGGGGACCCTTAGCGAGCAGTACTTC.

This clone came up a few times. The CDR3 region has the DNA TGTGCCAGCAGTTCATTACAGCCCATGACCCTCCACTTT. Translating gives CASSSLQPMTLHF. The chain uses TRBV28 and TRBJ1-6, with D unresolved. The ends were cut back, 4 bases at V and 14 bases at J, with 15 bases in the middle. The CDR3 extends over 13 amino acids. CDR1 is MDHEN, CDR2 SYDVKM, per germline.

The chain recombines TRBV5-1 with TRBJ1-4; a possible D gene is TRBD1 (6 bases). Trimming took 4 bases from V and 8 from J, leaving 15 bases between them. The CDR3 sequence is 14 residues long. Germline values: CDR1 SGHRS, CDR2 YFSETQ. In DNA form, the CDR3 reads TGCGCCAGCAGCGTCCGGGACAATCAAGAAAAACTGTTTTTT. Encoded protein: CASSVRDNQEKLFF.

The rearrangement uses TRBV19 and TRBJ2-5; D is unresolved. Trimming took off 4 bases at V and 6 bases at J, with 21 bases between the two ends. Per germline, CDR1 LNHDA and CDR2 SQIVND (reference sequence). CDR3 size: 16 residues. The CDR3 is CASSKETSSSQKTQYF. The CDR3 DNA reads as TGTGCCAGTAGTAAGGAGACATCTAGTAGTCAAAAGACCCAGTACTTC.

The chain has TRBV30 and TRBJ1-2, with no clear D. This CDR3 contains 14 residues. Germline values: CDR1 GTSNPN, CDR2 SVGIG (reference sequence). V lost 2 bases and J lost 1, with 11 bases in between. The CDR3 reads CAWSRSENNYGYTF. The CDR3, as DNA: TGTGCCTGGAGTCGCAGCGAAAATAACTATGGCTACACCTTC.